Described below is a single T cell receptor (beta chain) sequence and its context. This record comes from a study of patients and donors after allogeneic stem cell transplantation. TCRdb re-derived calls from the RT-PCR reads in MiXCR, one entry per CDR3 protein. The sample yields 100,000 to 120,000 distinct CDR3 sequences, 35% seen once. The CDR3 runs to 14 residues. The V end lost 5 bases, the J end lost 4 bases, and 14 bases lay between the germline ends. The V gene's germline CDR1 is MNHEY and CDR2 SVGAGI. The V and J genes are TRBV6-5 and TRBJ1-2; D is perhaps TRBD1 (6 bases). The TCR sequence derives from a human donor who was either an allogeneic HSCT recipient or a stem cell or donor lymphocyte infusion donor (not recorded which). It is not recorded whose cells these are; they may come from a transplant donor. Sequencing was performed on blood, either unsorted or a sorted T cell fraction (not recorded which). This CDR3 is CASSQGGVIYGYTF. In DNA form, the CDR3 reads TGTGCCAGCAGTCAAGGGGGGGTAATCTATGGCTACACCTTC.